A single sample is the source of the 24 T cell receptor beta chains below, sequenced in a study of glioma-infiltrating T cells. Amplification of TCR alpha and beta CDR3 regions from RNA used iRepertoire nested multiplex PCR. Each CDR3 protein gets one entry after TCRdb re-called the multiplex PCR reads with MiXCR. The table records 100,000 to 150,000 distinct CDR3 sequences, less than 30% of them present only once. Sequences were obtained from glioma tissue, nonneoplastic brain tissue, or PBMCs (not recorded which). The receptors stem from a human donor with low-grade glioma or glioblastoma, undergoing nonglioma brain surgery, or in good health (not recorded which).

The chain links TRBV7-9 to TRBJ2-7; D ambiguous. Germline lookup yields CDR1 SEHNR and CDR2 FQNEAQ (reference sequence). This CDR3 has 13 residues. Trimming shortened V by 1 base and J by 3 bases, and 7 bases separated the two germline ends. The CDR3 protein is CASSLVPVYEQYF. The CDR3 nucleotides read TGTGCCAGCAGCTTAGTCCCGGTCTACGAGCAGTACTTC.

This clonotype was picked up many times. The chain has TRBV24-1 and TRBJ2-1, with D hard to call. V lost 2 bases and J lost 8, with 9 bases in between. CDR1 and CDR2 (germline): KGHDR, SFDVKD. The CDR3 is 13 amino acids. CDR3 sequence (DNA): TGTGCCACCAGTGATTCACCCTCTCATGAGCAGTTCTTC. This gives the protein CATSDSPSHEQFF.

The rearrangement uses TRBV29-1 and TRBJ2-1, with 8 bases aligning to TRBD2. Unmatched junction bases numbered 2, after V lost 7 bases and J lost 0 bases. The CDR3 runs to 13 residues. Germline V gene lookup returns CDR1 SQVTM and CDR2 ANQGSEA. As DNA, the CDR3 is TGCAGCGGGACTAGCAGCTCCTACAATGAGCAGTTCTTC. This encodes CSGTSSSYNEQFF.

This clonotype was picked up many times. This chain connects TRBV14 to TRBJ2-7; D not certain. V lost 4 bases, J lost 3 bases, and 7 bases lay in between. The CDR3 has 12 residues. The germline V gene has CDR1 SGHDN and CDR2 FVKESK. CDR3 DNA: TGTGCCAGCAGCCCAACAAGCTACGAGCAGTACTTC. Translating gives CASSPTSYEQYF. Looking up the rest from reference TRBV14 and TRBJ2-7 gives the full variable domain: EAGVTQFPSHSVIEKGQTVTLRCDPISGHDNLYWYRRVMGKEIKFLLHFVKESKQDESGMPNNRFLAERTGGTYSTLKVQPAELEDSGVYFCASSPTSYEQYFGPGTRLTVT.

The CDR3 coding sequence is TGTGCCAGCAGAACAGGGGCGGGCACCGGGGAGCTGTTTTTT. It translates to CASRTGAGTGELFF. J is TRBJ2-2 and V is TRBV6-1, with 7 bases identical to TRBD1. V shed 6 bases and J 4 bases; nucleotides not matched to a gene: 5. The CDR3 consists of 14 residues. Germline CDR1 MNHNS, CDR2 SASEGT.

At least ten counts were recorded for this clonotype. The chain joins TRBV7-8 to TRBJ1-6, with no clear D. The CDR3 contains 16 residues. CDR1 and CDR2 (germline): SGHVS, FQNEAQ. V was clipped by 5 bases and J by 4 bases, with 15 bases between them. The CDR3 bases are TGTGCCAGCAGCAATTCGGGATACCCTTATAATTCACCCCTCCACTTT. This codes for CASSNSGYPYNSPLHF. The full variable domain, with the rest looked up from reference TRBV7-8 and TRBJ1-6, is GAGVSQSPRYKVAKRGQDVALRCDPISGHVSLFWYQQALGQGPEFLTYFQNEAQLDKSGLPSDRFFAERPEGSVSTLKIQRTQQEDSAVYLCASSNSGYPYNSPLHFGNGTRLTVT.

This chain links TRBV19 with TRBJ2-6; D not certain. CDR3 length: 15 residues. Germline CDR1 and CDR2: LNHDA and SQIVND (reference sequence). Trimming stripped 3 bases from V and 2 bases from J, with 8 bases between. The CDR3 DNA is TGTGCCAGTAGTATGGTTATGGCTGGGGCCAACGTCCTGACTTTC. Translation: CASSMVMAGANVLTF.

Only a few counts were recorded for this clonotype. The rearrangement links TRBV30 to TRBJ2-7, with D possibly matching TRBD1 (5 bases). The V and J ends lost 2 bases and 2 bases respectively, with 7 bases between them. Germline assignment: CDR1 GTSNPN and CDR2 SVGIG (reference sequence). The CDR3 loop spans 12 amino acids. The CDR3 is CAWSTGTYEQYF. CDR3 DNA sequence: TGTGCCTGGAGTACAGGTACCTACGAGCAGTACTTC.

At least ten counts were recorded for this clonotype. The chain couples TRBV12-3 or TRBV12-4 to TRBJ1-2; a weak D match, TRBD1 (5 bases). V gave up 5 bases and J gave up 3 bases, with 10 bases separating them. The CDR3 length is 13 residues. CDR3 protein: CASSGGLYYGYTF. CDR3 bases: TGTGCCAGCAGTGGGGGGTTGTACTATGGCTACACCTTC.

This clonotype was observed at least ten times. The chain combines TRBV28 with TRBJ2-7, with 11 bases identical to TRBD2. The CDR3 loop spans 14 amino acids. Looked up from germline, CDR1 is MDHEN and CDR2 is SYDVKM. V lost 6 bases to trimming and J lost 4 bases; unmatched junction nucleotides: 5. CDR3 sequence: CASRSSGRNYEQYF. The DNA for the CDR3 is TGTGCCAGCAGATCTAGCGGGAGGAATTACGAGCAGTACTTC.

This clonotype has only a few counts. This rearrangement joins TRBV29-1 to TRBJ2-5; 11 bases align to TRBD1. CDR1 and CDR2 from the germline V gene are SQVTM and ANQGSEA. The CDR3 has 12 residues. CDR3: CSRTGGRGTQYF. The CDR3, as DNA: TGCAGTCGGACAGGGGGCCGGGGTACCCAGTACTTC.

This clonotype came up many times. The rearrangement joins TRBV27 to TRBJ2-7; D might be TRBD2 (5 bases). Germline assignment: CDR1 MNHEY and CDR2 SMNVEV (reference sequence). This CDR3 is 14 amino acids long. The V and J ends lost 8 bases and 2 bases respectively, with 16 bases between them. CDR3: CASRRRAGAYEQYF. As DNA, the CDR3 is TGTGCCAGCCGAAGGCGAGCCGGGGCCTACGAGCAGTACTTC.

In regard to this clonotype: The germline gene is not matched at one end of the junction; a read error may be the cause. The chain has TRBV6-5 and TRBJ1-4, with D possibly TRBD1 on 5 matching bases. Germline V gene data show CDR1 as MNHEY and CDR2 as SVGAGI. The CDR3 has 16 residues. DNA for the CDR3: TGTACCAGTAGTTATCCTTTGGGACCAATCAAAGAAAAACTGTTTTTT. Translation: CTSSYPLGPIKEKLFF.

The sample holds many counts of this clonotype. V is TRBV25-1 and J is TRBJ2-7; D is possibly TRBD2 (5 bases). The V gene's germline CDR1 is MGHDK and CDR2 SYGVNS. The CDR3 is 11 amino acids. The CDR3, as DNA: TGTGCGTCTAGCAATTTTTACGAGCAGTACTTC. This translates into CASSNFYEQYF.

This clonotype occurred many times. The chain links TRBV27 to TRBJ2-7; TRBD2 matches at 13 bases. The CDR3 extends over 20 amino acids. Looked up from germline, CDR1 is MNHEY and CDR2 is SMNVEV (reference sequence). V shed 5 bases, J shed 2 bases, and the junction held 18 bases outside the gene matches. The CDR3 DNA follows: TGTGCCAGCAGTCACCGCGCGAATTCCGGGACTAGCGGGAAGACCTACGAGCAGTACTTC. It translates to CASSHRANSGTSGKTYEQYF.

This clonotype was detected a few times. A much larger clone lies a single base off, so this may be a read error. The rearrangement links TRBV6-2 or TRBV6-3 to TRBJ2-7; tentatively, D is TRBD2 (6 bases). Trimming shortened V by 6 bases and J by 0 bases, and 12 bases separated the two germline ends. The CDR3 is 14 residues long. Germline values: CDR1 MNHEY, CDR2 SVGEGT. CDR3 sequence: CASSSGVFSYEQYF. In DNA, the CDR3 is TGTGCCAGCAGCTCGGGGGTATTCTCCTACGAGCAGTACTTC.

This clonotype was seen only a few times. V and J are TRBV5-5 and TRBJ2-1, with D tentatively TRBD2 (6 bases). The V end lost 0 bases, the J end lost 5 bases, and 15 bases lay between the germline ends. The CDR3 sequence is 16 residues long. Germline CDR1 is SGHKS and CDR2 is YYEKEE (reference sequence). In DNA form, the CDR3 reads TGTGCCAGCAGCTTGGGGCCGGGAGTAGACGACAATGAGCAGTTCTTC. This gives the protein CASSLGPGVDDNEQFF.

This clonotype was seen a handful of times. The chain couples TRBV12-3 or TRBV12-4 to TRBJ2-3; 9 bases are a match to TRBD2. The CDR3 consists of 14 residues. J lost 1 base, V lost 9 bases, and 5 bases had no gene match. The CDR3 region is CASTGLARTDTQYF. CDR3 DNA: TGTGCCAGTACGGGACTAGCCCGCACAGATACGCAGTATTTT.

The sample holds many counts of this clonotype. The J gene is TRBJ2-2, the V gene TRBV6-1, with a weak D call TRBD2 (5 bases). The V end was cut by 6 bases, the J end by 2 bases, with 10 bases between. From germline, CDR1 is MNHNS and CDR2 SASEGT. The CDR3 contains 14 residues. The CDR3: CASRDFRNTGELFF. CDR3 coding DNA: TGTGCCAGCAGGGACTTCCGTAACACCGGGGAGCTGTTTTTT.

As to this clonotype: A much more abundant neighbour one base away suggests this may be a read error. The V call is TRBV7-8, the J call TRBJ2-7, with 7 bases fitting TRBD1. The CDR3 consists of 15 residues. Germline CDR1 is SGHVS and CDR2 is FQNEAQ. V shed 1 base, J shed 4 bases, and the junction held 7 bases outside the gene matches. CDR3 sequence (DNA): TGTGCCAGCAGCTTAGGACAGGGAGTGTGTTACGAGCAGTACTTC. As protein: CASSLGQGVCYEQYF.

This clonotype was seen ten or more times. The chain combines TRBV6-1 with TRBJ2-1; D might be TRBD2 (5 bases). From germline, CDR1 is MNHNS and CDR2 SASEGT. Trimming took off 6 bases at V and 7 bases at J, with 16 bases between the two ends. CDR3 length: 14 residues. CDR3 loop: CASSPDFSGNEQFF. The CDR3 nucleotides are TGTGCCAGCAGCCCGGACTTCTCGGGAAATGAGCAGTTCTTC.

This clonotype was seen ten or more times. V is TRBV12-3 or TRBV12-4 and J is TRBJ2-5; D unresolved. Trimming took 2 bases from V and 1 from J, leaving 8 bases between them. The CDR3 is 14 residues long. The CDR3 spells CASSLSNRQETQYF. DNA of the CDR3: TGTGCCAGCAGTTTAAGCAACCGCCAAGAGACCCAGTACTTC.

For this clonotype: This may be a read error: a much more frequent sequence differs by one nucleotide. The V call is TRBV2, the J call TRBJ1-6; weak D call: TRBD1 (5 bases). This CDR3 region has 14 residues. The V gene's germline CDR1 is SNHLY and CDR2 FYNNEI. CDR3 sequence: CASSGTVNKSPLHF. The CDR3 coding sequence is TGTGCCAGCAGCGGGACGGTCAATAAGTCACCCCTCCACTTT.

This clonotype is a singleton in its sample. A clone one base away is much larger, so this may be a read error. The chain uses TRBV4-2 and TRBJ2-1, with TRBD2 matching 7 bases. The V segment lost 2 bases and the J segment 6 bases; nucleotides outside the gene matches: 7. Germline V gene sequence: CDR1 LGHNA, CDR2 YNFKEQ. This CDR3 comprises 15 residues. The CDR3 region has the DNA TGTGCCAGCAGCCAACTAGAGGGAGGGTTCAATGAGCAGTTCTTC. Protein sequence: CASSQLEGGFNEQFF.